The 14 T cell receptor beta chains presented below share a single source sample, sequenced in a study of low-dose radiotherapy and immunotherapy resistance in tumors. Primers targeting TRAV and TRBV primed first-strand cDNA, covering alpha and beta chains. TCRs were put through approximately 20 PCR cycles of amplification with Phusion. A constant-region primer and the V-primer adapter served as the primer pair. One entry per CDR3 protein, called by TCRdb with MiXCR from the reads. The table includes 17,000 or so distinct CDR3 sequences, around three quarters detected once. Every receptor here comes from a human donor with advanced metastatic prostate, ovarian, gallbladder or colorectal cancer (not recorded which). This table probably holds off-target reads from a library built for another chain.

The chain carries TRBV3-1 and TRBJ2-1, with 9 positions matching TRBD1. V lost 1 base, J lost 6 bases, and 13 bases stayed unmatched. The CDR3 sequence is 18 residues long. CDR1 is LGHDT, CDR2 YNNKEL, per germline (reference sequence). The CDR3 loop reads CASSQGTGVGCGCNEQFF. The CDR3 DNA sequence: TGTGCCAGCAGCCAAGGGACAGGGGTCGGGTGTGGGTGCAATGAGCAGTTCTTC.

This CDR3 is CASSEGGTSGESSYNEQFF. The CDR3 nucleotides are TGTGCCAGCAGCGAAGGAGGGACTAGCGGAGAGAGCTCCTACAATGAGCAGTTCTTC. The V call is TRBV11-1, the J call TRBJ2-1; TRBD2 aligns across 11 bases. Trimming removed 5 bases from V and 0 bases from J; junction bases left unmatched: 12. Looked up from germline, CDR1 is SGHAT and CDR2 is FQDESV (reference sequence). There are 19 residues in the CDR3.

This chain links TRBV6-1 with TRBJ2-7; possibly TRBD1 or TRBD2 for D (5 bases each). Germline assignment: CDR1 MNHNS and CDR2 SASEGT. The CDR3 has 14 residues. V lost 6 bases, J lost 3 bases, and 15 bases lay in between. The CDR3: CASRHTGTLYEQYF. The CDR3 bases are TGTGCCAGCAGACACACCGGGACCCTCTACGAGCAGTACTTC.

V gene TRBV20-1 combines with J gene TRBJ1-5; TRBD1 might be the D (6 bases). The V gene lost 2 bases and the J gene lost 5 bases, with 22 bases spanning the gap. CDR1 and CDR2 (germline): DFQATT, SNEGSKA (reference sequence). This CDR3 contains 17 residues. CDR3 protein: CSARRGRYGTLDQPQHF. The CDR3, as DNA: TGCAGTGCTAGAAGAGGGCGATATGGGACATTAGATCAGCCCCAGCATTTT.

The sample holds a few counts of this clonotype. This CDR3 reads CASSMRAVVNQPQHF. Written as DNA, the CDR3 is TGTGCCAGTAGTATGCGGGCGGTGGTTAATCAGCCCCAGCATTTT. This rearrangement joins TRBV19 to TRBJ1-5, with no clear D. This CDR3 region has 15 residues. In germline, CDR1 is LNHDA, CDR2 SQIVND (reference sequence). V gave up 3 bases and J gave up 4 bases, with 13 bases separating them. Looking up the rest from reference TRBV19 and TRBJ1-5 gives the full variable domain: DGGITQSPKYLFRKEGQNVTLSCEQNLNHDAMYWYRQDPGQGLRLIYYSQIVNDFQKGDIAEGYSVSREKKESFPLTVTSAQKNPTAFYLCASSMRAVVNQPQHFGDGTRLSIL.

This chain connects TRBV5-1 to TRBJ1-6, with unresolved D. V gave up 4 bases and J gave up 14 bases, with 10 bases separating them. Germline lookup yields CDR1 SGHRS and CDR2 YFSETQ. This CDR3 is 11 amino acids long. CDR3 protein: CASSAGTTLHF. CDR3 DNA sequence: TGCGCCAGCAGCGCCGGCACAACCCTCCACTTT.

In its sample, this clonotype is medium-sized. The chain combines TRBV20-1 with TRBJ2-3, with 10 bases matching TRBD2. The CDR3 contains 14 residues. Germline CDR1 reads DFQATT; CDR2 reads SNEGSKA (reference sequence). V gave up 4 bases and J gave up 5 bases; unmatched junction bases: 6. The CDR3 coding sequence is TGCAGTGCTACTAGCGGGAGTGGGGGAGATACGCAGTATTTT. Protein product: CSATSGSGGDTQYF.

This clonotype has only one observation. The chain employs TRBV4-1 and TRBJ2-1, with TRBD2 matching over 7 bases. CDR3 length: 17 residues. Germline CDR1 is MGHRA and CDR2 is YSYEKL. V gave up 4 bases and J gave up 5 bases; unmatched junction bases: 14. The CDR3 nucleotides are TGCGCCAGCAGCCCACGACTAGCCCCGGCCGGGGACAATGAGCAGTTCTTC. This sequence encodes CASSPRLAPAGDNEQFF.

This clonotype rates as medium-sized (0.01 to 0.1%). The rearrangement uses TRBV28 and TRBJ1-3; 8 bases are a match to TRBD1. The CDR3 is made up of 18 amino acids. The germline V gene has CDR1 MDHEN and CDR2 SYDVKM. With V trimmed by 4 bases and J by 2 bases, 13 bases remained unmatched. The DNA of the CDR3 is TGTGCCAGCAGTTCACCGACAGGGGTTTCACTGGCTGGAAACACCATATATTTT. Translated: CASSSPTGVSLAGNTIYF.

This chain connects TRBV6-6 to TRBJ1-1, with 11 bases aligning to TRBD1. V shed 6 bases, J shed 4 bases, and the junction held 7 bases outside the gene matches. This CDR3 has 15 amino acids. Germline values: CDR1 MNHNY, CDR2 SVGAGI (reference sequence). CDR3 DNA: TGTGCCAGCAGACCCGGACAGGGGGCTACCACTGAAGCTTTCTTT. It specifies CASRPGQGATTEAFF.

This sequence joins TRBV21-1 and TRBJ2-2; the DNA was not used to check the table's D call, TRBD2. TRBV21-1 is annotated as a pseudogene. The CDR3 contains 16 residues. The CDR3 loop reads CASRPTSLDSAGELFF. Here the CDR3 DNA reads TGTGCCAGCCGCCCGACTAGTCTAGATAGCGCCGGGGAGCTGTTTTTT.

J is TRBJ2-7 and V is TRBV20-1; 13 bases line up with TRBD2. The CDR3 is 18 residues long. Trimming took 1 base from V and 3 from J; bases not matched to a gene: 12. Germline CDR1 DFQATT, CDR2 SNEGSKA (reference sequence). CDR3 sequence reads: CSARGTSGRETEFYEQYF. For the CDR3, the DNA is TGCAGTGCTAGAGGGACTAGCGGGAGAGAAACGGAATTCTACGAGCAGTACTTC.

CDR3 amino acids: CAISLGLSGETQYF. CDR3 nucleotide sequence: TGTGCCATCAGTTTGGGACTCTCTGGGGAGACCCAGTACTTC. This chain connects TRBV10-3 to TRBJ2-5; D perhaps matches TRBD2 (6 bases). The CDR3 contains 14 residues. With 5 bases removed from V and 5 bases from J, the gap between germline ends came to 15 bases. CDR1 is ENHRY, CDR2 SYGVKD, per germline.

This clonotype came up a few times. The CDR3, as DNA: TGTGCCAGCGGGGCACAGAGCTCCTACGAGCAGTACTTC. Its protein product is CASGAQSSYEQYF. The chain recombines TRBV28 with TRBJ2-7; D is perhaps TRBD1 (5 bases). The CDR3 length is 13 residues. Trimming left V 8 bases short and J 0 bases short, with 11 bases between. Germline V gives CDR1 MDHEN, CDR2 SYDVKM.